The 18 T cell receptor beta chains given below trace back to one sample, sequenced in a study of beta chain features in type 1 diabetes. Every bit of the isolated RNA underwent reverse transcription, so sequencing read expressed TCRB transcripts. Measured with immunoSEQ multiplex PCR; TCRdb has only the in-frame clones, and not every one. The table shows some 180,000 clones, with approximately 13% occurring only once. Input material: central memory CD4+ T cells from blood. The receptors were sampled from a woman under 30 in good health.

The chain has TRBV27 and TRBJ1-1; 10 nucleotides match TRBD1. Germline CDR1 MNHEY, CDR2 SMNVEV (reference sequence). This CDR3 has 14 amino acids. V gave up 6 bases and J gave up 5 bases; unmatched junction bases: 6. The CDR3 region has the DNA TGTGCCAGCAGACGGACAGGGGGAAGTACTGAAGCTTTCTTT. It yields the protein CASRRTGGSTEAFF.

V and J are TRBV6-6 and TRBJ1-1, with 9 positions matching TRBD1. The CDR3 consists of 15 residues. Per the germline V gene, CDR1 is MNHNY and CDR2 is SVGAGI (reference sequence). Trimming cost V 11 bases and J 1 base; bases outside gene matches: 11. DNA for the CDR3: TGTGCCGGCCGGGGACAGGGAGAGTCGAACACTGAAGCTTTCTTT. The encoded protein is CAGRGQGESNTEAFF.

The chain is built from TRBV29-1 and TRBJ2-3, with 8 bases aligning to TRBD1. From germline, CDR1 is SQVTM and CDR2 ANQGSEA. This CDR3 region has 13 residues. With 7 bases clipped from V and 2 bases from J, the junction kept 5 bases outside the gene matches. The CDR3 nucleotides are TGCAGCGCCGGGACAGGCCCCACAGATACGCAGTATTTT. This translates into CSAGTGPTDTQYF.

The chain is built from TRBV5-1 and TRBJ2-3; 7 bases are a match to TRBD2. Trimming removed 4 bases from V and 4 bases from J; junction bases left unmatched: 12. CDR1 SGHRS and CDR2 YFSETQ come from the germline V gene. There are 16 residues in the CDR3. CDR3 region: CASSKSGTTSSDTQYF. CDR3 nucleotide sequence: TGCGCCAGCAGCAAAAGTGGGACTACATCCTCAGATACGCAGTATTTT.

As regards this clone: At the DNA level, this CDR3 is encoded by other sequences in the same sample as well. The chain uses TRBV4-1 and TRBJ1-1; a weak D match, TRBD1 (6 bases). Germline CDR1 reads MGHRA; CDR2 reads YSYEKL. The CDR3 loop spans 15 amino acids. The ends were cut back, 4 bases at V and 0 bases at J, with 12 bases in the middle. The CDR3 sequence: CASSLAGQMNTEAFF. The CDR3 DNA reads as TGCGCCAGCAGCCTTGCCGGACAGATGAACACTGAAGCTTTCTTT.

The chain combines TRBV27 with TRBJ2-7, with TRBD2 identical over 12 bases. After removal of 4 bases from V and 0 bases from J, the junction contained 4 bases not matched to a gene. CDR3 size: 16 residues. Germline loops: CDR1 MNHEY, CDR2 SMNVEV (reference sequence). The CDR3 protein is CASSSGLAGNSYEQYF. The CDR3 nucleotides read TGTGCCAGCAGTTCAGGACTAGCGGGGAACTCCTACGAGCAGTACTTC.

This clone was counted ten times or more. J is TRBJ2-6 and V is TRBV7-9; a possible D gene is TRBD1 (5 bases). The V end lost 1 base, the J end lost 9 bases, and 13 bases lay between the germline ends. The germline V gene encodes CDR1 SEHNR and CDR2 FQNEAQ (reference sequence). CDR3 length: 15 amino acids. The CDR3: CASSLVTQAGNVLTF. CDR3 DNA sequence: TGTGCCAGCAGCTTAGTTACACAGGCAGGCAACGTCCTGACTTTC.

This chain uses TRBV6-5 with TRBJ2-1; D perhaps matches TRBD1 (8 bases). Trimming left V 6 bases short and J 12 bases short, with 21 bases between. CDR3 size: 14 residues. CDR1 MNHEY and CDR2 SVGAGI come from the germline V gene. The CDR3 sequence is CASSRGDRLVSQFF. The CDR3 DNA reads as TGTGCCAGCAGCCGGGGGGACAGGCTCGTGTCGCAGTTCTTC.

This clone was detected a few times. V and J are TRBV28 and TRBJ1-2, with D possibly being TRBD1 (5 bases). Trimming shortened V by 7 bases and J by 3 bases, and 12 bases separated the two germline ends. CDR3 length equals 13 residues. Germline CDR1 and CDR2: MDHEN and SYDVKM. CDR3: CASTSDNHYGYTF. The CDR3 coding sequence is TGTGCCAGCACCTCGGACAATCACTATGGCTACACCTTC.

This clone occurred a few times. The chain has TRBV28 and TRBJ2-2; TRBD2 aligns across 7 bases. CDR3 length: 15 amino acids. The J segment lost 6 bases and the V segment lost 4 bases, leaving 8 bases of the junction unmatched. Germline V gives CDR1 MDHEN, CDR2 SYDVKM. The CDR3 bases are TGTGCCAGCAGTTCAAAACCAGCGGGATCCGGGGAGCTGTTTTTT. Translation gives CASSSKPAGSGELFF.

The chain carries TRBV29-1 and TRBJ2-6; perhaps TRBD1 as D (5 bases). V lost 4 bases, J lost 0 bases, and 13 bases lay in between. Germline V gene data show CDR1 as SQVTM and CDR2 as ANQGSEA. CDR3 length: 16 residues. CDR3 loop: CSVVDSRHSGANVLTF. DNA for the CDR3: TGCAGCGTTGTCGACAGTCGACACTCTGGGGCCAACGTCCTGACTTTC. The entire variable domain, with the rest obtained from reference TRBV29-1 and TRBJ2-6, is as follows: SAVISQKPSRDICQRGTSLTIQCQVDSQVTMMFWYRQQPGQSLTLIATANQGSEATYESGFVIDKFPISRPNLTFSTLTVSNMSPEDSSIYLCSVVDSRHSGANVLTFGAGSRLTVL.

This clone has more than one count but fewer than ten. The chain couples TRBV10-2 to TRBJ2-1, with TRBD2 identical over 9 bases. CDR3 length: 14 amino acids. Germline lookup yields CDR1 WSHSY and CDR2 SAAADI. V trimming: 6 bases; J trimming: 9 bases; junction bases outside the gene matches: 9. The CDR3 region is CASRKAGGRGEQFF. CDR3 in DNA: TGCGCCAGCAGGAAGGCGGGAGGGCGTGGTGAGCAGTTCTTC.

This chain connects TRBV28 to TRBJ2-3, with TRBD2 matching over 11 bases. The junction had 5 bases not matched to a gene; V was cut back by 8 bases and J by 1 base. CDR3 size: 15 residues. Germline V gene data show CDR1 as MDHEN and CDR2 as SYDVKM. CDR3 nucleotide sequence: TGTGCCAGCGGGTCGGGACTAGCGGGCACAGATACGCAGTATTTT. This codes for CASGSGLAGTDTQYF.

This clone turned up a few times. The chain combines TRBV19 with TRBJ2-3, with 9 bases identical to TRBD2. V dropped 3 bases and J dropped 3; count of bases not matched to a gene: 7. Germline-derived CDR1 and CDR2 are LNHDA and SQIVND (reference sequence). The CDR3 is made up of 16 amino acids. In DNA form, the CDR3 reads TGTGCCAGTAGTATCAGTAGCGGGAGAGTTACAGATACGCAGTATTTT. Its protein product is CASSISSGRVTDTQYF.

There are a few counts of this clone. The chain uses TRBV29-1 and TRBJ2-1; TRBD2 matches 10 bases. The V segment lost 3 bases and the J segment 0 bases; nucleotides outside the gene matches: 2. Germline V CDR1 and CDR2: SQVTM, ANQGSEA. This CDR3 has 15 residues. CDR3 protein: CSVEGTSDSYNEQFF. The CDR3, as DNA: TGCAGCGTTGAGGGGACTAGCGACTCCTACAATGAGCAGTTCTTC.

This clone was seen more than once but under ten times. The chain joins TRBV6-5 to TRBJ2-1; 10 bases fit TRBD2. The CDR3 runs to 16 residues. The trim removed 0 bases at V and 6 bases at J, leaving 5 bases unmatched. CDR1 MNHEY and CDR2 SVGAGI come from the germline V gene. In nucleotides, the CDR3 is TGTGCCAGCAGTTACTCGAGCCTAGCGGGAGTCAATGAGCAGTTCTTC. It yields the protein CASSYSSLAGVNEQFF.

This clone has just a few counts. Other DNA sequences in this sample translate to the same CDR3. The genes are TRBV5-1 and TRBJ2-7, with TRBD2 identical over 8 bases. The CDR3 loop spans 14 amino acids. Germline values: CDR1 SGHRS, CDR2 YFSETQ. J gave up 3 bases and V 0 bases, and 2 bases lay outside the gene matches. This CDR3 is CASSLGSGSYEQYF. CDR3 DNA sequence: TGCGCCAGCAGCTTGGGGAGCGGGAGCTACGAGCAGTACTTC.

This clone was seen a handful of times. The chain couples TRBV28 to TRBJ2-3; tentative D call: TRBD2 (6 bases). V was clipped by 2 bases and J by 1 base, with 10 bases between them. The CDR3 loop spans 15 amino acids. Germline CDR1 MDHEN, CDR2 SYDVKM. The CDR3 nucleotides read TGTGCCAGCAGTTTAGCGGGGCGGGGCACAGATACGCAGTATTTT. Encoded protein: CASSLAGRGTDTQYF.